The entry that follows covers one T cell receptor beta chain sequence. Antigen unknown. Possible read error: a much larger clone is one base away. The sample is drawn from a study of CD8+CD57+ T cells in acquired aplastic anemia. Regarding the study as a whole: Roughly 30 CD8+ CDR3 sequences occurred in both the patients and the controls.

CDR3 and TCR beta VDJ profiling relied on genomic DNA as the template. TCRdb ran MiXCR on the reads and lists one entry per CDR3 protein. The data contain under 200,000 distinct CDR3 sequences, more than 45% of them singletons. The CDR3 covers 18 residues. Germline CDR1 is LNHDA and CDR2 is SQIVND (reference sequence). Those patients picked for sequencing had displayed CD8+CD57+ cell expansion on flow cytometry. V gene TRBV19 combines with J gene TRBJ2-1; the match to TRBD2 covers 9 bases. Sequencing was done on a sample of sorted CD4+, CD8+, or CD8+CD57+ T cells (not recorded which) from PBMCs. The receptor was derived from a human donor with aplastic anemia. CDR3 residues: CAGSILSSGTSLYNEQFF. The DNA for the CDR3 is TGTGCCGGTAGTATTCTTTCATCCGGGACTAGCCTATACAATGAGCAGTTCTTC. Filled out from reference TRBV19 and TRBJ2-1, the complete variable domain reads DGGITQSPKYLFRKEGQNVTLSCEQNLNHDAMYWYRQDPGQGLRLIYYSQIVNDFQKGDIAEGYSVSREKKESFPLTVTSAQKNPTAFYLCAGSILSSGTSLYNEQFFGPGTRLTVL.